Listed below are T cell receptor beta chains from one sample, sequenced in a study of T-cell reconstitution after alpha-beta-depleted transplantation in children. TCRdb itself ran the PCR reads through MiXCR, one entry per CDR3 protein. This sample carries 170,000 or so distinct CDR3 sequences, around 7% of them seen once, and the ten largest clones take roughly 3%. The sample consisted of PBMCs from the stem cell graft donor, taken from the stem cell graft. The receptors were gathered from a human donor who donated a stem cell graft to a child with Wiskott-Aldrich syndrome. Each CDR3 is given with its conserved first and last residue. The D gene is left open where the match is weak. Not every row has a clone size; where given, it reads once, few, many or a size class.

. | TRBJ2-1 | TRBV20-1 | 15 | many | CSAETGTGVYNEQFF | TGCAGTGCAGAAACCGGGACTGGGGTATACAATGAGCAGTTCTTC
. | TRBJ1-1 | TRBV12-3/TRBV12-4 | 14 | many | CASSPDGGYTEAFF | TGTGCCAGCAGCCCCGACGGAGGTTACACTGAAGCTTTCTTT
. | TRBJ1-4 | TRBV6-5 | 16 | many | CASSYGRGRTNEKLFF | TGTGCCAGCAGTTACGGGAGGGGAAGGACTAATGAAAAACTGTTTTTT
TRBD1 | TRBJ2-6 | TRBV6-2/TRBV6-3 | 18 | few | CASAEPGQGVSGANVLTF | TGTGCCAGCGCAGAGCCGGGACAGGGGGTCTCTGGGGCCAACGTCCTGACTTTC
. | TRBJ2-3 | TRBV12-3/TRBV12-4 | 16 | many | CASSFQHWPFTDTQYF | TGTGCCAGCAGTTTCCAGCATTGGCCGTTCACAGATACGCAGTATTTT
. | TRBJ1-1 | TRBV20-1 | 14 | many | CSATSGPQNTEAFF | TGCAGTGCTACCTCGGGACCCCAGAACACTGAAGCTTTCTTT
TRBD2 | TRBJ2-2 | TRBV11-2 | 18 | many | CASSLEVLAGVRTGELFF | TGTGCCAGCAGCTTAGAGGTCTTAGCGGGAGTTCGAACCGGGGAGCTGTTTTTT
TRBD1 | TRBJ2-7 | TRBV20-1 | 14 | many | CSAREGTASYEQYF | TGCAGTGCTAGAGAAGGGACAGCTTCCTACGAGCAGTACTTC
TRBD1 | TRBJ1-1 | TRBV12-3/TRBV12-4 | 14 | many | CASSWDRGNTEAFF | TGTGCCAGCAGCTGGGACAGGGGGAACACTGAAGCTTTCTTT
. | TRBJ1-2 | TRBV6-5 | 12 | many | CASSSGVRGYTF | TGTGCCAGCAGTTCAGGGGTGAGGGGCTACACCTTC
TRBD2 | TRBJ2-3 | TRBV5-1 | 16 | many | CASRRLAGTSTDTQYF | TGCGCCAGCAGGCGACTAGCGGGGACTAGCACAGATACGCAGTATTTT
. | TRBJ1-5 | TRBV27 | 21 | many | CASSLSRGGPPQSYSNQPQHF | TGTGCCAGCAGTTTATCCCGTGGAGGGCCTCCCCAATCTTATAGCAATCAGCCCCAGCATTTT
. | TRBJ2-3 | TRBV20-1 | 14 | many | CSAARGAYTDTQYF | TGCAGTGCCGCCCGCGGGGCCTATACAGATACGCAGTATTTT
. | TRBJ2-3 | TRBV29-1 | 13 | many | CSVITGSTDTQYF | TGCAGCGTTATAACAGGGAGCACAGATACGCAGTATTTT
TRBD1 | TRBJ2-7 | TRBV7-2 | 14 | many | CASSRTGFYYEQYF | TGTGCCAGCAGCAGGACAGGGTTCTACTACGAGCAGTACTTC
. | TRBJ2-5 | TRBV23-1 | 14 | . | CASSQRHDQETQYF | TGCGCCAGCAGTCAAAGACACGACCAAGAGACCCAGTACTTC
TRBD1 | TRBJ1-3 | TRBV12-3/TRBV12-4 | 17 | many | CASSRMPLGQIGNTIYF | TGTGCCAGCAGTCGCATGCCGTTGGGACAGATAGGAAACACCATATATTTT
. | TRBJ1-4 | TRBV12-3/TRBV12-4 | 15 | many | CASSDPGGRSEKLFF | TGTGCCAGCAGTGACCCTGGGGGGCGCTCGGAAAAACTGTTTTTT
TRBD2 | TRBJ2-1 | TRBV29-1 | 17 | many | CSVVGQLAGPVVNEQFF | TGCAGCGTTGTTGGGCAACTAGCGGGTCCCGTGGTCAATGAGCAGTTCTTC
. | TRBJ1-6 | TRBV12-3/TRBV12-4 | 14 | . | CASSVGTFNSPLHF | TGTGCCAGCAGTGTTGGGACTTTTAATTCACCCCTCCACTTT
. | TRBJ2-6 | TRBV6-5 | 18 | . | CASSSRPVVRSGANVLTF | TGTGCCAGCAGTTCGCGGCCAGTTGTTCGCTCTGGGGCCAACGTCCTGACTTTC
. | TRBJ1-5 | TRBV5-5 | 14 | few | CASSLPGANQPQHF | TGTGCCAGCAGCTTGCCAGGGGCCAATCAGCCCCAGCATTTT
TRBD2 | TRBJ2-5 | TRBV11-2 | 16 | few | CASSLGGGRGQETQYF | TGTGCCAGCAGCTTAGGAGGCGGGAGGGGCCAAGAGACCCAGTACTTC
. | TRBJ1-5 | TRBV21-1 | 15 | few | CASSTYRGLNQPQHF | TGTGCCAGCAGCACCTACAGGGGCCTGAATCAGCCCCAGCATTTT
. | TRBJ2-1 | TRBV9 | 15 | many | CASSGSGSSYNEQFF | TGTGCCAGCAGCGGAAGTGGGAGCTCCTACAATGAGCAGTTCTTC
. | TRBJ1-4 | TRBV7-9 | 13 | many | CASSRAEGEKLFF | TGTGCCAGCAGTAGGGCCGAGGGTGAAAAACTGTTTTTT
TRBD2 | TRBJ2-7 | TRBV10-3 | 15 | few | CAISKGLASGFEQYF | TGTGCCATCAGTAAAGGACTAGCTAGTGGGTTCGAGCAGTACTTC
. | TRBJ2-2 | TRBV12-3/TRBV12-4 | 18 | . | CASSLFSPSGSRTGELFF | TGTGCCAGCAGTTTATTTTCCCCCTCAGGGTCTAGGACCGGGGAGCTGTTTTTT
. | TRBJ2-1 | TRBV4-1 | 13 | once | CASSQDGDNEQFF | TGCGCCAGCAGCCAAGATGGGGACAATGAGCAGTTCTTC
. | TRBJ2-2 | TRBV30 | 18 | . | CAWSSWVGSVTKTGELFF | TGTGCCTGGAGTAGTTGGGTAGGAAGCGTCACAAAAACCGGGGAGCTGTTTTTT
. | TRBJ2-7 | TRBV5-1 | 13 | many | CASSSEGNYEQYF | TGCGCCAGCAGCTCGGAGGGGAACTACGAGCAGTACTTC
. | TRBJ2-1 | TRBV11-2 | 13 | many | CASSPSNSGEQFF | TGTGCCAGCAGCCCCTCTAATAGCGGTGAGCAGTTCTTC
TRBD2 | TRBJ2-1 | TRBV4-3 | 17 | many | CASSQVDLRLAVNEQFF | TGCGCCAGCAGCCAGGTGGACCTAAGACTAGCGGTCAATGAGCAGTTCTTC
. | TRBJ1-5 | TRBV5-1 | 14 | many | CASSLEGSGQPQHF | TGCGCCAGCAGCTTGGAAGGGTCTGGACAGCCCCAGCATTTT
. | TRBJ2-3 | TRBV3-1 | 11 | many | CASRRDDTQYF | TGTGCCAGCAGGCGTGATGATACGCAGTATTTT
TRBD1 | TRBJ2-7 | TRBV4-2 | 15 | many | CASSQGVRGRGEQYF | TGTGCCAGCAGCCAAGGGGTCAGGGGGCGAGGCGAGCAGTACTTC
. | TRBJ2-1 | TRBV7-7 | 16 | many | CASSLDPGTSYNEQFF | TGTGCCAGCAGCTTAGACCCGGGGACGTCCTACAATGAGCAGTTCTTC